The next 27 T cell receptor beta chains were all read from a single sample in a study of neoadjuvant anti-PD-1 for oral cavity cancer. Only in-frame clones appear in the TCRdb table, and some are missing; sequencing was by immunoSEQ multiplex PCR. The table lists approximately 14,000 clones, 70% to 75% of them singletons. Sequences were derived from PBMCs, sampled before nivolumab (anti-PD-1) treatment. All receptors come from a person between 40 and 79 years old with oral cavity squamous cell carcinoma.

The chain has TRBV11-2 and TRBJ2-7, with 7 bases that match TRBD1. V was clipped by 6 bases and J by 0 bases; unmatched bases: 8. The CDR3 consists of 15 residues. Germline V gives CDR1 SGHAT, CDR2 FQNNGV. CDR3 loop: CASRAPGGYSYEQYF. In DNA, the CDR3 is TGTGCCAGCAGAGCCCCAGGGGGTTACTCCTACGAGCAGTACTTC.

This clone was seen a few times. The J gene is TRBJ1-2, the V gene TRBV19; D is unclear. Trimming left V 7 bases short and J 2 bases short, with 5 bases between. The CDR3 consists of 11 residues. Germline CDR1 reads LNHDA; CDR2 reads SQIVND (reference sequence). The CDR3, as DNA: TGTGCCAGTATTCTCAACTATGGCTACACCTTC. This sequence encodes CASILNYGYTF. Using reference TRBV19 and TRBJ1-2 for the parts outside the CDR3, the full variable domain is DGGITQSPKYLFRKEGQNVTLSCEQNLNHDAMYWYRQDPGQGLRLIYYSQIVNDFQKGDIAEGYSVSREKKESFPLTVTSAQKNPTAFYLCASILNYGYTFGSGTRLTVV.

This sequence joins TRBV5-1 and TRBJ2-5, with 9 bases lining up with TRBD1. The V segment lost 4 bases and the J segment 7 bases; nucleotides outside the gene matches: 5. The CDR3 has 13 amino acids. Germline CDR1 is SGHRS and CDR2 is YFSETQ. CDR3 DNA sequence: TGCGCCAGCAGCAGGGACAGGGAAGCGACCCAGTACTTC. Amino acids: CASSRDREATQYF.

The chain couples TRBV19 to TRBJ2-3, with 8 nucleotides matching TRBD1. After removal of 4 bases from V and 0 bases from J, the junction contained 6 bases not matched to a gene. Germline lookup yields CDR1 LNHDA and CDR2 SQIVND (reference sequence). The CDR3 consists of 16 residues. The CDR3 bases are TGTGCCAGTAGTAAAGTGACAGGGGCTAGCACAGATACGCAGTATTTT. Translated, it gives CASSKVTGASTDTQYF.

The V call is TRBV4-1, the J call TRBJ1-1, with TRBD1 as a possible D gene (5 bases). The germline V gene has CDR1 MGHRA and CDR2 YSYEKL. CDR3 length: 14 residues. V was pared by 1 base and J by 7 bases, with 13 bases between. The CDR3 DNA follows: TGCGCCAGCAGCCAAGCCGGGGCCCTAATTGAAGCTTTCTTT. As protein: CASSQAGALIEAFF.

The rearrangement links TRBV7-9 to TRBJ2-2; TRBD1 matches at 9 bases. The CDR3 spans 16 residues. The V gene end was trimmed by 1 base and the J gene end by 6 bases; junction bases not matched to a gene: 6. Germline CDR1 is SEHNR and CDR2 is FQNEAQ (reference sequence). The chain's CDR3 is CASSLGSGQGPGELFF. CDR3 DNA: TGTGCCAGCAGCTTAGGTTCGGGACAGGGTCCCGGGGAGCTGTTTTTT.

This sequence joins TRBV7-8 and TRBJ2-1, with D maybe TRBD2 (7 bases). With 5 bases removed from V and 2 bases from J, the gap between germline ends came to 19 bases. Germline lookup yields CDR1 SGHVS and CDR2 FQNEAQ. CDR3 length equals 17 residues. CDR3 coding DNA: TGTGCCAGCAGCCCAACCGGTGGGGGGGCTACCTACAATGAGCAGTTCTTC. It encodes CASSPTGGGATYNEQFF.

The V call is TRBV7-8, the J call TRBJ2-3; D is unresolved. In germline, CDR1 is SGHVS, CDR2 FQNEAQ. V lost 3 bases to trimming and J lost 5 bases, with 12 bases between them. CDR3 length: 14 amino acids. The DNA of the CDR3 is TGTGCCAGCAGCTTCTTTGGGTCTAGAGATACGCAGTATTTT. It codes for CASSFFGSRDTQYF.

The chain carries TRBV28 and TRBJ2-7; no clear D. The germline CDR1 and CDR2 sequences are MDHEN and SYDVKM. Between the trimmed V and J ends, which lost 7 bases and 2 bases, there was a span of 12 bases. This CDR3 is 13 amino acids long. CDR3 DNA sequence: TGTGCCAGCACCAAGGGCCTAACCTACGAGCAGTACTTC. It is translated as CASTKGLTYEQYF.

The chain combines TRBV5-1 with TRBJ2-4; weak D call: TRBD2 (5 bases). This CDR3 comprises 19 residues. The V end lost 8 bases, the J end lost 1 base, and 28 bases lay between the germline ends. CDR1 and CDR2 from the germline V gene are SGHRS and YFSETQ. DNA of the CDR3: TGCGCCAGAATGCGACCTAGTCCTCCAGCGGATGGGGCCAAAAACATTCAGTACTTC. Protein: CARMRPSPPADGAKNIQYF.

This clone was seen only once. The chain has TRBV27 and TRBJ2-5; D may match TRBD1 or TRBD2 (5 bases each). The germline CDR1 and CDR2 sequences are MNHEY and SMNVEV (reference sequence). There are 15 residues in the CDR3. V shed 6 bases and J shed 3 bases, with 17 bases lying between them. DNA of the CDR3: TGTGCCAGCAGAACATACCCGGGGCCCAAAGAGACCCAGTACTTC. This encodes CASRTYPGPKETQYF.

The V call is TRBV10-3, the J call TRBJ1-5; D possibly corresponds to TRBD1 (5 bases). Germline CDR1 ENHRY, CDR2 SYGVKD. The V gene lost 2 bases and the J gene lost 1 base, with 9 bases spanning the gap. The CDR3 covers 15 residues. CDR3 sequence: CAISETGTSNQPQHF. CDR3 coding DNA: TGTGCCATCAGTGAGACCGGGACCAGCAATCAGCCCCAGCATTTT.

CDR3 region: CASSLFDEQFF. The DNA for the CDR3 is TGCGCCAGCAGCTTGTTTGATGAGCAGTTCTTC. The chain links TRBV5-1 to TRBJ2-1; D is unresolved. V was pared by 1 base and J by 8 bases, with 4 bases between. Germline V gene data show CDR1 as SGHRS and CDR2 as YFSETQ. The CDR3 loop spans 11 amino acids.

This chain links TRBV19 with TRBJ2-7; 7 bases line up with TRBD1. The CDR3 runs to 13 residues. Germline-derived CDR1 and CDR2 are LNHDA and SQIVND (reference sequence). V trimming: 10 bases; J trimming: 0 bases; junction bases outside the gene matches: 6. The CDR3 reads CATRQGSSYEQYF. CDR3 DNA sequence: TGTGCCACAAGACAGGGTAGCTCCTACGAGCAGTACTTC. The complete variable domain, with remaining parts taken from reference TRBV19 and TRBJ2-7, reads DGGITQSPKYLFRKEGQNVTLSCEQNLNHDAMYWYRQDPGQGLRLIYYSQIVNDFQKGDIAEGYSVSREKKESFPLTVTSAQKNPTAFYLCATRQGSSYEQYFGPGTRLTVT.

This sequence joins TRBV30 and TRBJ2-1; 9 nucleotides match TRBD2. After removal of 4 bases from V and 6 bases from J, the junction contained 10 bases not matched to a gene. The CDR3 spans 15 residues. Germline V gives CDR1 GTSNPN, CDR2 SVGIG (reference sequence). The chain's CDR3 is CAWNPLAGGPNEQFF. The CDR3 DNA sequence: TGTGCCTGGAATCCCCTTGCGGGAGGGCCCAATGAGCAGTTCTTC.

The J gene is TRBJ2-4, the V gene TRBV19, with 9 bases that match TRBD1. J lost 0 bases, V lost 2 bases, and 8 bases had no gene match. Germline V CDR1 and CDR2: LNHDA, SQIVND (reference sequence). This CDR3 region has 18 residues. The CDR3 DNA sequence: TGTGCCAGTAGTATAAGGGACAGGGTAAATCTAGCCAAAAACATTCAGTACTTC. Translating gives CASSIRDRVNLAKNIQYF.

This clone was recorded only once. The chain has TRBV21-1 and TRBJ1-5; the DNA was not used to check the table's D call, TRBD1. TRBV21-1 is marked as a pseudogene. The CDR3 spans 14 residues. The CDR3: CASSNGQVDQPQHF. As DNA, the CDR3 is TGTGCCAGCAGCAATGGCCAGGTGGATCAGCCCCAGCATTTT.

This clone was recorded a few times. The same CDR3 also results from other DNA sequences found in this sample. This sequence joins TRBV5-1 and TRBJ1-6; D call uncertain. Germline-derived CDR1 and CDR2 are SGHRS and YFSETQ. Between the trimmed V and J ends, which lost 4 bases and 8 bases, there was a span of 10 bases. This CDR3 is built from 13 residues. CDR3 nucleotides: TGCGCCAGCAGCCTCGCGGGTTATTCACCCCTCCACTTT. This encodes CASSLAGYSPLHF.

This chain links TRBV6-1 with TRBJ2-7; D is ambiguous. The germline CDR1 and CDR2 sequences are MNHNS and SASEGT. CDR3 length: 14 amino acids. The ends were cut back, 6 bases at V and 5 bases at J, with 17 bases in the middle. The CDR3 region is CASRTPPPGNEQYF. Written as DNA, the CDR3 is TGTGCCAGCAGAACCCCCCCTCCTGGGAACGAGCAGTACTTC.

V and J are TRBV10-2 and TRBJ1-5, with D possibly matching TRBD1 (5 bases). Trimming pared 4 bases from V and 0 bases from J, leaving 10 bases between. Germline assignment: CDR1 WSHSY and CDR2 SAAADI. The CDR3 totals 15 residues. CDR3: CASSAGGYSNQPQHF. The CDR3 DNA reads as TGCGCCAGCAGTGCCGGGGGGTATAGCAATCAGCCCCAGCATTTT.

The gene calls are TRBV7-8 and TRBJ2-7; 7 nucleotides align to TRBD2. Germline-derived CDR1 and CDR2 are SGHVS and FQNEAQ. The CDR3 loop spans 14 amino acids. Germline trimming cut 5 bases from V and 3 bases from J; bases unmatched to any gene: 7. In nucleotides, the CDR3 is TGTGCCAGCAGCCCATTTGGGGGGGACTACGAGCAGTACTTC. Residues: CASSPFGGDYEQYF.

The chain combines TRBV6-6 with TRBJ2-7, with D uncertain. V lost 5 bases and J lost 7, with 9 bases in between. The germline V gene has CDR1 MNHNY and CDR2 SVGAGI (reference sequence). The length of the CDR3 is 11 residues. For the CDR3, the DNA is TGTGCCAGCAGTAACCCCAGTGAGCAGTACTTC. Encoded protein: CASSNPSEQYF.

The chain links TRBV15 to TRBJ2-1, with TRBD2 identical over 9 bases. Germline assignment: CDR1 LNHNV and CDR2 YYDKDF (reference sequence). V lost 6 bases and J lost 5; bases outside the gene matches: 8. The CDR3 runs 15 residues. The CDR3 protein is CATRQTSGDNNEQFF. The CDR3 DNA sequence: TGTGCCACCAGGCAGACTAGCGGAGACAACAATGAGCAGTTCTTC.

The rearrangement uses TRBV7-6 and TRBJ1-2, with 9 bases that match TRBD1. Germline assignment: CDR1 SGHVS and CDR2 FNYEAQ. V lost 2 bases to trimming and J lost 8 bases; unmatched junction nucleotides: 9. This CDR3 contains 15 residues. CDR3 sequence reads: CASSLPGQGKEGYTF. The CDR3 DNA sequence: TGTGCCAGCAGCTTACCTGGACAGGGGAAGGAAGGCTACACCTTC.

The genes are TRBV7-3 and TRBJ2-2; D is unresolved. Germline loops: CDR1 SGHTA, CDR2 FQGTGA. The CDR3 length is 13 residues. The ends were cut back, 5 bases at V and 2 bases at J, with 6 bases in the middle. The CDR3 protein is CASSPANTGELFF. For the CDR3, the DNA is TGTGCCAGCAGCCCCGCCAACACCGGGGAGCTGTTTTTT.

This clone was recorded only once. This chain connects TRBV7-9 to TRBJ2-3, with 8 bases that match TRBD2. The CDR3 consists of 17 residues. V was pared by 2 bases and J by 5 bases, with 12 bases of the junction left unmatched. From germline, CDR1 is SEHNR and CDR2 FQNEAQ (reference sequence). CDR3 sequence (DNA): TGTGCCAGCAGCTTAAAGCCCGCTAAGCGGGGGAGAGATACGCAGTATTTT. Its translation: CASSLKPAKRGRDTQYF.

CDR3 loop: CASSAQESSYEQYF. CDR3 DNA sequence: TGTGCCAGCAGCGCACAGGAAAGCTCCTACGAGCAGTACTTC. V usage is TRBV9 and J usage is TRBJ2-7, with D tentatively TRBD1 (5 bases). Looked up from germline, CDR1 is SGDLS and CDR2 is YYNGEE. Trimming removed 3 bases from V and 0 bases from J, with 10 bases in between. The CDR3 length is 14 residues.